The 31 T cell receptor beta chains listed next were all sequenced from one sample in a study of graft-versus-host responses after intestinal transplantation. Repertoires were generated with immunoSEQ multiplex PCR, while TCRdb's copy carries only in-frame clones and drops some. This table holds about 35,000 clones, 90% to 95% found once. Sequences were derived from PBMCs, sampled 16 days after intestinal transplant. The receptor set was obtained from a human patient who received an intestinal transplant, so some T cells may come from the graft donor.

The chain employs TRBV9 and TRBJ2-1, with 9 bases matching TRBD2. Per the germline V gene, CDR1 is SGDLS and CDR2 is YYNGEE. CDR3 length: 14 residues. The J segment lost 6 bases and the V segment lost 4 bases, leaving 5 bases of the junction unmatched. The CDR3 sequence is CASSLLAGSNEQFF. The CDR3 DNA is TGTGCCAGCAGCTTGCTAGCGGGGAGCAATGAGCAGTTCTTC.

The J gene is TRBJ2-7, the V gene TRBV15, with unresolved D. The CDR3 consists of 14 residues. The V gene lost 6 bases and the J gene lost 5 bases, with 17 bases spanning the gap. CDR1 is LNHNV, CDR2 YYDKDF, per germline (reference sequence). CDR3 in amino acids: CATRLDRPKDEQYF. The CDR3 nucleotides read TGTGCCACCAGACTGGACCGGCCTAAGGACGAGCAGTACTTC. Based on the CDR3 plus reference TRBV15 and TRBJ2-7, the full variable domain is DAMVIQNPRYQVTQFGKPVTLSCSQTLNHNVMYWYQQKSSQAPKLLFHYYDKDFNNEADTPDNFQSRRPNTSFCFLDIRSPGLGDTAMYLCATRLDRPKDEQYFGPGTRLTVT.

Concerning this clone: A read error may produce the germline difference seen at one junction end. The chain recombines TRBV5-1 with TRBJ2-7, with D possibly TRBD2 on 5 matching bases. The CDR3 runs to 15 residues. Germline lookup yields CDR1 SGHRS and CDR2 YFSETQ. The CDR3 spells CASGLGERKEDEQYF. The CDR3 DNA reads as TGCGCCAGCGGCTTGGGTGAGCGGAAGGAGGACGAGCAGTACTTC.

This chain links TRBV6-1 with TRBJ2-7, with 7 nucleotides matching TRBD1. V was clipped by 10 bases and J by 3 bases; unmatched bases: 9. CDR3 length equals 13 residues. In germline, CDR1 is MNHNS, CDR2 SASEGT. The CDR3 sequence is CATYRQGDYEQYF. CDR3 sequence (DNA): TGTGCCACGTACCGACAGGGAGACTACGAGCAGTACTTC.

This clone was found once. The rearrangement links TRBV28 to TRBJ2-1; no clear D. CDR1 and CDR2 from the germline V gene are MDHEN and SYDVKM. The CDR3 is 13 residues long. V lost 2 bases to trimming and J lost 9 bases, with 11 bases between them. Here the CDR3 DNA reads TGTGCCAGCAGTTTAACTCCAGAAACTGAGCAGTTCTTC. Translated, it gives CASSLTPETEQFF.

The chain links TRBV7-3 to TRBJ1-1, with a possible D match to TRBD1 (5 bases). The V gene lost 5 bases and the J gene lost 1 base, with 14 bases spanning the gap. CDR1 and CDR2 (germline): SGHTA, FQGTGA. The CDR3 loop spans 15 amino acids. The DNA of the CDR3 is TGTGCCAGCAGCCGTACCTCGGGGCCGAACACTGAAGCTTTCTTT. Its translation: CASSRTSGPNTEAFF. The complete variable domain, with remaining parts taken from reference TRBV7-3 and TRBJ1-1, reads GAGVSQTPSNKVTEKGKYVELRCDPISGHTALYWYRQSLGQGPEFLIYFQGTGAADDSGLPNDRFFAVRPEGSVSTLKIQRTERGDSAVYLCASSRTSGPNTEAFFGQGTRLTVV.

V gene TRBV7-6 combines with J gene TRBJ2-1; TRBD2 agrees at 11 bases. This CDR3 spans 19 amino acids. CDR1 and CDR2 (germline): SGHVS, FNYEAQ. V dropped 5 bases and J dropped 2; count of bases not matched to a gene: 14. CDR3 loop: CASSPILAGVEVPYNEQFF. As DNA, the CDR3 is TGTGCCAGCAGCCCCATACTAGCGGGAGTAGAGGTACCCTACAATGAGCAGTTCTTC. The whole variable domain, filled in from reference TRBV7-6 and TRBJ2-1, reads GAGVSQSPRYKVTKRGQDVALRCDPISGHVSLYWYRQALGQGPEFLTYFNYEAQQDKSGLPNDRFSAERPEGSISTLTIQRTEQRDSAMYRCASSPILAGVEVPYNEQFFGPGTRLTVL.

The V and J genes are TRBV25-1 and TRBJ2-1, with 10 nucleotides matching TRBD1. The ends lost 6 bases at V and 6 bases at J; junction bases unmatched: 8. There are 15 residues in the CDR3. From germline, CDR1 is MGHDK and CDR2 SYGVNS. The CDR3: CASSSTGGNGNEQFF. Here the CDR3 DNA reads TGTGCCAGCAGCTCGACAGGGGGCAACGGCAATGAGCAGTTCTTC. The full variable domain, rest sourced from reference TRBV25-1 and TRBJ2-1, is EADIYQTPRYLVIGTGKKITLECSQTMGHDKMYWYQQDPGMELHLIHYSYGVNSTEKGDLSSESTVSRIRTEHFPLTLESARPSHTSQYLCASSSTGGNGNEQFFGPGTRLTVL.

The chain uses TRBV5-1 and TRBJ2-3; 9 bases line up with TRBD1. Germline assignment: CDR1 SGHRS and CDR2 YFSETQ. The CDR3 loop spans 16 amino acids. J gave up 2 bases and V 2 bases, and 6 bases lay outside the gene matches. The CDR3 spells CASSFFTGGSTDTQYF. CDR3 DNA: TGCGCCAGCAGCTTCTTTACAGGGGGCTCCACAGATACGCAGTATTTT. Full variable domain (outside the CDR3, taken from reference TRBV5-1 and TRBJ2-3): KAGVTQTPRYLIKTRGQQVTLSCSPISGHRSVSWYQQTPGQGLQFLFEYFSETQRNKGNFPGRFSGRQFSNSRSEMNVSTLELGDSALYLCASSFFTGGSTDTQYFGPGTRLTVL.

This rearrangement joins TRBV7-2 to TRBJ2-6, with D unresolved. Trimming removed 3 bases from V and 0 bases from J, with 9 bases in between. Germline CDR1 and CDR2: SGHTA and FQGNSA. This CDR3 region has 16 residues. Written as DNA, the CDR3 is TGTGCCAGCAGCTTGGACCACTTCTCTGGGGCCAACGTCCTGACTTTC. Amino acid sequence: CASSLDHFSGANVLTF.

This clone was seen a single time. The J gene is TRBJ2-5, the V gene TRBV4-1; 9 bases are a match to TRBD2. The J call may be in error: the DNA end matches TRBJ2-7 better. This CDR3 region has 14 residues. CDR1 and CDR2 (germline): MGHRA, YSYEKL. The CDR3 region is CASSISGSSYEQYF. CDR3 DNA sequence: TGCGCCAGCAGCATTAGCGGGAGTTCCTACGAGCAGTACTTC.

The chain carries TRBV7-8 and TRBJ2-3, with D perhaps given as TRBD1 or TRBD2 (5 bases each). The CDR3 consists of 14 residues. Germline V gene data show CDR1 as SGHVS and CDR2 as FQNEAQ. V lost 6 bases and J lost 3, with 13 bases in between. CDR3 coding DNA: TGTGCCAGCAGGAGGGGACGTGAAACAGATACGCAGTATTTT. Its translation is CASRRGRETDTQYF.

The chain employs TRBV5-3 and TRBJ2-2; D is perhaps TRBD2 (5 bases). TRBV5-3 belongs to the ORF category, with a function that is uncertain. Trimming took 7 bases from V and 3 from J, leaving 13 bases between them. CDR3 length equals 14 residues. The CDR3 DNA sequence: TGTGCCAGAGGAGCGGATAACTACACCGGGGAGCTGTTTTTT. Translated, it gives CARGADNYTGELFF.

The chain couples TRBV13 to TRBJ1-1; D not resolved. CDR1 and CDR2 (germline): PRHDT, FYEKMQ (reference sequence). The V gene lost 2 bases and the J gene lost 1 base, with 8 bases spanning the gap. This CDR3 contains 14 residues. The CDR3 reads CASSLYTENTEAFF. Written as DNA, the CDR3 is TGTGCCAGCAGCTTATACACAGAGAACACTGAAGCTTTCTTT.

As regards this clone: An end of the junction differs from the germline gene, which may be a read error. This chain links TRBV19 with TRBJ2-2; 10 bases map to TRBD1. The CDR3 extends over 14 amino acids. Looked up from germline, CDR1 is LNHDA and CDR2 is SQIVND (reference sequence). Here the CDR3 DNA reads TGTGCCAGCGGGACAGGGGCGAACACCGGGGAGCTGCTTTTT. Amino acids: CASGTGANTGELLF.

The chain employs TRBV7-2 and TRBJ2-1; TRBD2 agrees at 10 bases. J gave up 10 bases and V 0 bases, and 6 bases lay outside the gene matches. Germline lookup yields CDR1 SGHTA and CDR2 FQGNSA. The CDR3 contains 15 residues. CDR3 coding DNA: TGTGCCAGCAGCTTAGCGGCTAGCGGGAGTGGCGAGCAGTTCTTC. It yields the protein CASSLAASGSGEQFF.

This CDR3 is CASSERRRDYFYEQYF. The CDR3 DNA is TGTGCCAGCAGTGAAAGGAGGCGGGACTACTTCTACGAGCAGTACTTC. The chain is built from TRBV2 and TRBJ2-7, with 7 positions matching TRBD2. This CDR3 region has 16 residues. Germline-derived CDR1 and CDR2 are SNHLY and FYNNEI. V lost 2 bases to trimming and J lost 3 bases; unmatched junction nucleotides: 10.

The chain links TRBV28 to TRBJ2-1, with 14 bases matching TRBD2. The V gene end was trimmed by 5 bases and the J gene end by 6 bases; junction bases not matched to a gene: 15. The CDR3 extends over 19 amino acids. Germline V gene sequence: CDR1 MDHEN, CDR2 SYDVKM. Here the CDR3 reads CASSLPTSGRAIRGNEQFF. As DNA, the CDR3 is TGTGCCAGCAGTCTACCGACTAGCGGGAGGGCAATAAGGGGCAATGAGCAGTTCTTC.

The chain's CDR3 is CASSFAEGVAFF. The CDR3 region has the DNA TGCGCCAGCAGCTTTGCGGAGGGTGTAGCTTTCTTT. J is TRBJ1-1 and V is TRBV5-1, with D uncertain. In germline, CDR1 is SGHRS, CDR2 YFSETQ. Trimming pared 2 bases from V and 10 bases from J, leaving 12 bases between. The CDR3 length is 12 residues.

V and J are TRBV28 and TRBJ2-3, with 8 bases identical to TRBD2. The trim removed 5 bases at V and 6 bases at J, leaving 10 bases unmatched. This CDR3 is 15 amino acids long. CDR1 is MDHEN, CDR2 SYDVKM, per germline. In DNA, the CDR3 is TGTGCCAGCAGTCTCCTCCCGGGAGGGTCTGATACGCAGTATTTT. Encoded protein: CASSLLPGGSDTQYF. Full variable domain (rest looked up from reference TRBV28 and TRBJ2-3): DVKVTQSSRYLVKRTGEKVFLECVQDMDHENMFWYRQDPGLGLRLIYFSYDVKMKEKGDIPEGYSVSREKKERFSLILESASTNQTSMYLCASSLLPGGSDTQYFGPGTRLTVL.

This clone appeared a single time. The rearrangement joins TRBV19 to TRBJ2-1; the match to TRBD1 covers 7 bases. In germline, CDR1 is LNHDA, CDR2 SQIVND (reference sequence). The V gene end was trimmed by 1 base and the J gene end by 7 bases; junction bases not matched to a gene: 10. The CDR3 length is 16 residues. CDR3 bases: TGTGCCAGTAGTATAGGCCCCACTACAGGGGAGAATGAGCAGTTCTTC. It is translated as CASSIGPTTGENEQFF.

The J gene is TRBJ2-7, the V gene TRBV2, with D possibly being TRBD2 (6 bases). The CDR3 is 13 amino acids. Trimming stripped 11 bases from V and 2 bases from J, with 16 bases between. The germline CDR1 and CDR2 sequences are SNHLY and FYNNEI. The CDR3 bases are TGTGCCGGAAACGGGAGATCGACCTACGAGCAGTACTTC. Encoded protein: CAGNGRSTYEQYF.

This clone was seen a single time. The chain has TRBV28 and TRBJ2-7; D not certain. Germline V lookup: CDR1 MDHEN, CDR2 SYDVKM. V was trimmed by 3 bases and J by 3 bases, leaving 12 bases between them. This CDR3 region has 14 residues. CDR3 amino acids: CASSFGLKYYEQYF. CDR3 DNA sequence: TGTGCCAGCAGTTTTGGGTTAAAGTACTACGAGCAGTACTTC.

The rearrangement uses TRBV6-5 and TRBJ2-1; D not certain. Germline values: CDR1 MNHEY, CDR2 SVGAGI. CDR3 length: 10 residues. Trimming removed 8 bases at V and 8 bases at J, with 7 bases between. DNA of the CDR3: TGTGCCAGCGGAGCTTATGAGCAGTTCTTC. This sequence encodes CASGAYEQFF.

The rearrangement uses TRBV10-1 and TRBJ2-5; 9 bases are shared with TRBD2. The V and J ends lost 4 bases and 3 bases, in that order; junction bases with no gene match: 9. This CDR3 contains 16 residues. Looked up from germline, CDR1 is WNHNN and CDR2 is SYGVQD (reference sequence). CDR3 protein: CASSVRRGGDEETQYF. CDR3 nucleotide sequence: TGCGCCAGCAGTGTCCGGCGGGGGGGCGATGAAGAGACCCAGTACTTC.

CDR3 sequence reads: CASSLAPVAGAGDEQYF. As DNA, the CDR3 is TGTGCCAGCAGCTTAGCGCCCGTAGCGGGAGCAGGGGACGAGCAGTACTTC. The J gene is TRBJ2-5, the V gene TRBV7-2, with 9 nucleotides matching TRBD2. The J call may be in error: the DNA end matches TRBJ2-7 better. This CDR3 has 17 amino acids. Germline values: CDR1 SGHTA, CDR2 FQGNSA.

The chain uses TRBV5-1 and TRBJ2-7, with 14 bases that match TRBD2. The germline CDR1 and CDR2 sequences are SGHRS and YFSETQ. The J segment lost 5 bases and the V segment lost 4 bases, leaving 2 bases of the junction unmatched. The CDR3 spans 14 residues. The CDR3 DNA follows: TGCGCCAGCAGCCTGGGACTAGCGGGAGACGAGCAGTACTTC. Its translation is CASSLGLAGDEQYF.

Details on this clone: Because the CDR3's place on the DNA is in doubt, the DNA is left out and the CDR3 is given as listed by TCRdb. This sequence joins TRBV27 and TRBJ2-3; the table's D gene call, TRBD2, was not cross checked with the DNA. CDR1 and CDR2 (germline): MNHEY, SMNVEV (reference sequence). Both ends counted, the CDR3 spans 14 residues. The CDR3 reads CASSFLETGDTQYF.

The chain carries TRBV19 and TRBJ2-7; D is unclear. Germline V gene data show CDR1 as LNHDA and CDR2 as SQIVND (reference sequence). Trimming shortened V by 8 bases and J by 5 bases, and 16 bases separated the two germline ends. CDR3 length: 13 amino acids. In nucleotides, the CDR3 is TGTGCCAGTCATGGGTCTTCCTGGCACGAGCAGTACTTC. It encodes CASHGSSWHEQYF.

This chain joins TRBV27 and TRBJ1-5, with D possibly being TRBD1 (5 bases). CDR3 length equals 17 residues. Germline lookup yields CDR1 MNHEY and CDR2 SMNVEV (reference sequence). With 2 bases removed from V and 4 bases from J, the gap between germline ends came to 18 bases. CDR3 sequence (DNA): TGTGCCAGCAGTTTACTTGGGGGGGGAGGGCCAAATCAGCCCCAGCATTTT. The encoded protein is CASSLLGGGGPNQPQHF.

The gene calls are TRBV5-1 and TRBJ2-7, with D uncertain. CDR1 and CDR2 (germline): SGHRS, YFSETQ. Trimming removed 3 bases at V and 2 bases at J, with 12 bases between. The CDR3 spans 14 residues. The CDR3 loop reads CASSYMNGAYEQYF. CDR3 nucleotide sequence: TGCGCCAGCAGCTATATGAACGGCGCCTACGAGCAGTACTTC.